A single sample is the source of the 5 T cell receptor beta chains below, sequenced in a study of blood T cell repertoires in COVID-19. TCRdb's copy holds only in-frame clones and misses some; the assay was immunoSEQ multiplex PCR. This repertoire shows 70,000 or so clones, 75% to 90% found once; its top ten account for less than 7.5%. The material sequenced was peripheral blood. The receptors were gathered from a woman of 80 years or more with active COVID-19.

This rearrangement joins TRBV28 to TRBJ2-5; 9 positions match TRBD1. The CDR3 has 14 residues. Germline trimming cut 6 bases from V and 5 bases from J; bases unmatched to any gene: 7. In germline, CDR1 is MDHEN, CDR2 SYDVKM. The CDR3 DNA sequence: TGTGCCAGCAGCTCACAGGGGGCTCGGGAGACCCAGTACTTC. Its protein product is CASSSQGARETQYF.

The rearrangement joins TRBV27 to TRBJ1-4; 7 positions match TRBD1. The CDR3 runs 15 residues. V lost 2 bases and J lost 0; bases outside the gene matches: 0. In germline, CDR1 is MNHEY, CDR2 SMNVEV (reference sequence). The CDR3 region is CASSLQGATNEKLFF. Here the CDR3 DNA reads TGTGCCAGCAGTTTACAGGGGGCAACTAATGAAAAACTGTTTTTT.

The CDR3 DNA reads TGTGCCACCAGTGATTCAGTCGACGAGCAGTACTTC. Translating gives CATSDSVDEQYF. The J gene is TRBJ2-7, the V gene TRBV24-1; no clear D gene. CDR3 length: 12 amino acids. The germline V gene has CDR1 KGHDR and CDR2 SFDVKD. V was trimmed by 2 bases and J by 5 bases, leaving 6 bases between them.

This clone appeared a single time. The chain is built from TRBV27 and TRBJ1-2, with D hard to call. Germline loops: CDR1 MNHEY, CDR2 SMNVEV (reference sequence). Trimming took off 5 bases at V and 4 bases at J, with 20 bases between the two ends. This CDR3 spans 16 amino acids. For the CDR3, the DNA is TGTGCCAGCAGTCGATATACAGATTTTCTAAGCTATGGCTACACCTTC. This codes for CASSRYTDFLSYGYTF.

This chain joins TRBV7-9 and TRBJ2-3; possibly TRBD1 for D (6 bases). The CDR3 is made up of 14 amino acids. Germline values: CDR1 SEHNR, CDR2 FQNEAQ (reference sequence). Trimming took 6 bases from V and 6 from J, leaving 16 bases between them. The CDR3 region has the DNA TGTGCCAGCAGTAAACAGGGCATATCGGATACGCAGTATTTT. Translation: CASSKQGISDTQYF. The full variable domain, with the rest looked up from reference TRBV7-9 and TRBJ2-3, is DTGVSQNPRHKITKRGQNVTFRCDPISEHNRLYWYRQTLGQGPEFLTYFQNEAQLEKSRLLSDRFSAERPKGSFSTLEIQRTEQGDSAMYLCASSKQGISDTQYFGPGTRLTVL.